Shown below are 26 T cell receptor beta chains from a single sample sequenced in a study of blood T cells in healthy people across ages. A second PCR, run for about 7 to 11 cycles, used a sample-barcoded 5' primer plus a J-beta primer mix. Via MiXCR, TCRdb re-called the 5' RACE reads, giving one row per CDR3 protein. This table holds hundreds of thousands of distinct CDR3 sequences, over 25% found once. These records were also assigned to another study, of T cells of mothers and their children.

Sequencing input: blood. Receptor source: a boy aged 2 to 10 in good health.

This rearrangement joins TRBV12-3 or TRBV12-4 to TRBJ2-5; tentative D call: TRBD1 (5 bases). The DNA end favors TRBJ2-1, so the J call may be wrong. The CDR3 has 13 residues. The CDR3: CASSLLTGAGQFF. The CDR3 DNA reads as TGTGCCAGCAGTTTGCTTACAGGCGCTGGGCAGTTCTTC.

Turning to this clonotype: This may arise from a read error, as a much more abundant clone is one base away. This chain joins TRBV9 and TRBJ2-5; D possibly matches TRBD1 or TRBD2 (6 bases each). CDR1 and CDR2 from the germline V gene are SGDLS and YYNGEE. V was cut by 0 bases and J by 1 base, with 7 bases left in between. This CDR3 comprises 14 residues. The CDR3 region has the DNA TGTGCCAGCAGCGTAGGGGGGGCCCAAGAGACCCAGTACTTC. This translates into CASSVGGAQETQYF.

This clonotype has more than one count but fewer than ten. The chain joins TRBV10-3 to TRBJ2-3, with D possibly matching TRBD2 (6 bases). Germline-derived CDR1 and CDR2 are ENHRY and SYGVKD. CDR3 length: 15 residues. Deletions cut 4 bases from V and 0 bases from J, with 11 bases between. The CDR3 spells CAISVRRASTDTQYF. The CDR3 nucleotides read TGTGCCATCAGTGTGAGGAGGGCGAGCACAGATACGCAGTATTTT.

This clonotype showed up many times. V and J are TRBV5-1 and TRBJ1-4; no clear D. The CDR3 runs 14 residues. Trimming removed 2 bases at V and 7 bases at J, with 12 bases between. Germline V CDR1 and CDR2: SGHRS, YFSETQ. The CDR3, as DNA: TGCGCCAGCAGCTTACTCGAGACGGGTGAAAAACTGTTTTTT. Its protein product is CASSLLETGEKLFF.

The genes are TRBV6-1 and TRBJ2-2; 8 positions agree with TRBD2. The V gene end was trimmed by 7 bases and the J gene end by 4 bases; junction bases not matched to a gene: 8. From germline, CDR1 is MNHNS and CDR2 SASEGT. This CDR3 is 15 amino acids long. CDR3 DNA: TGTGCCAGCAATGTAGCGGGGTGGAGCACCGGGGAGCTGTTTTTT. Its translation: CASNVAGWSTGELFF.

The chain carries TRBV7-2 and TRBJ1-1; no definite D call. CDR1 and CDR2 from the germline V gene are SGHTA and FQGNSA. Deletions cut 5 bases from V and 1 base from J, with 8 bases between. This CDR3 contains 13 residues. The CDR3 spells CASSAHPNTEAFF. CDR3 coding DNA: TGTGCCAGCAGCGCACACCCGAACACTGAAGCTTTCTTT.

The CDR3 loop is CASSHKLTGIRGNEQFF. The DNA of the CDR3 is TGTGCCAGCAGCCACAAGCTTACAGGAATTCGGGGCAATGAGCAGTTCTTC. This chain connects TRBV6-1 to TRBJ2-1; D is perhaps TRBD1 or TRBD2 (5 bases each). Trimming took 6 bases from V and 6 from J, leaving 24 bases between them. CDR3 size: 17 residues. Germline CDR1 reads MNHNS; CDR2 reads SASEGT.

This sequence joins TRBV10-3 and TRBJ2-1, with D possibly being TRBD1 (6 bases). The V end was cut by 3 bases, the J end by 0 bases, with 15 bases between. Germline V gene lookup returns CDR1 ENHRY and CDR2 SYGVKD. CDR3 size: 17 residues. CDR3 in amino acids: CAISELLGASSYNEQFF. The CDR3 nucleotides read TGTGCCATCAGTGAACTACTGGGGGCCAGCTCCTACAATGAGCAGTTCTTC.

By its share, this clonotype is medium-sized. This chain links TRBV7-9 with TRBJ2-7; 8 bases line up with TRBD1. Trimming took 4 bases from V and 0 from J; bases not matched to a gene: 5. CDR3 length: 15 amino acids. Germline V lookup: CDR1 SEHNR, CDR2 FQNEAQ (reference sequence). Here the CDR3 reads CASSSDRVISYEQYF. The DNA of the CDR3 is TGTGCCAGCAGCTCGGACAGGGTAATCTCCTACGAGCAGTACTTC.

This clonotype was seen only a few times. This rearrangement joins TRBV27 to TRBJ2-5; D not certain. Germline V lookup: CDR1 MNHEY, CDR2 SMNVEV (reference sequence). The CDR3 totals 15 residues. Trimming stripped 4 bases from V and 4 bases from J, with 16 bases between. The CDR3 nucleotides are TGTGCCAGCAGTTATAGGACCCCCCGGGCAGAGACCCAGTACTTC. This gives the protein CASSYRTPRAETQYF.

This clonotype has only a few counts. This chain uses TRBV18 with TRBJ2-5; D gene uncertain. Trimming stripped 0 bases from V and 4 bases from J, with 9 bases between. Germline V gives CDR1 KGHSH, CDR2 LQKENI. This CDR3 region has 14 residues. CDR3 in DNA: TGTGCCAGCTCACCACCAGGTTTGGGAGAGACCCAGTACTTC. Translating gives CASSPPGLGETQYF.

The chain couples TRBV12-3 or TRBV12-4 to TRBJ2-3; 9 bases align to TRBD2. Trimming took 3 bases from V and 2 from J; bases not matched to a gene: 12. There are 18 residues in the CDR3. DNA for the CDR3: TGTGCCAGCAGTTTTAGTCGGGGAGGCGGGGGGGCCACAGATACGCAGTATTTT. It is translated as CASSFSRGGGGATDTQYF.

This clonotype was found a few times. CDR3 sequence (DNA): TGTGCCAGCAGTTCCCCTCGGGAGTACGAGCAGTACTTC. Translated: CASSSPREYEQYF. V and J are TRBV6-6 and TRBJ2-7; TRBD2 might be the D (6 bases). CDR1 and CDR2 from the germline V gene are MNHNY and SVGAGI (reference sequence). The CDR3 sequence is 13 residues long. The ends were cut back, 4 bases at V and 4 bases at J, with 11 bases in the middle.

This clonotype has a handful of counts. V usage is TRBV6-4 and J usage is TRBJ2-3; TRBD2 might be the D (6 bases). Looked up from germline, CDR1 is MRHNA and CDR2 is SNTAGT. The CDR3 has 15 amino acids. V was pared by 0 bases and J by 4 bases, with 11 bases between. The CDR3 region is CASSDSPGASDTQYF. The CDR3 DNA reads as TGTGCCAGCAGTGACTCGCCGGGAGCGTCAGATACGCAGTATTTT.

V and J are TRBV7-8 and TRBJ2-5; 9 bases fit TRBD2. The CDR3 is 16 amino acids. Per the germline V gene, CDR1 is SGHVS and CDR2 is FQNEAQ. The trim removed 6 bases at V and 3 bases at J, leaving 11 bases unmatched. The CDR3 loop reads CASRVGSSGEKETQYF. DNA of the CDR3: TGTGCCAGCAGGGTTGGGTCTAGCGGGGAGAAAGAGACCCAGTACTTC.

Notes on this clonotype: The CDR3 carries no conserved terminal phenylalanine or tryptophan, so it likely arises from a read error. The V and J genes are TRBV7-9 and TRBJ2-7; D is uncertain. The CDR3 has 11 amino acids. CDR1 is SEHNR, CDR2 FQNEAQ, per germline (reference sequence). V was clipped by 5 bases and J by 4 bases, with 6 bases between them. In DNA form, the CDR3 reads TGTGCCAGCAGCGCTGAATACGAGCAGTACCTC. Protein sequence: CASSAEYEQYL.

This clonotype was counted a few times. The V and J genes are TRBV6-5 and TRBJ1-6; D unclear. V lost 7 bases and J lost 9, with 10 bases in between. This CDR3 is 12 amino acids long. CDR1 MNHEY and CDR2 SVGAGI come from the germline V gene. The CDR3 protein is CASTSEGSPLHF. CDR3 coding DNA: TGTGCCAGCACCTCGGAGGGTTCACCCCTCCACTTT.

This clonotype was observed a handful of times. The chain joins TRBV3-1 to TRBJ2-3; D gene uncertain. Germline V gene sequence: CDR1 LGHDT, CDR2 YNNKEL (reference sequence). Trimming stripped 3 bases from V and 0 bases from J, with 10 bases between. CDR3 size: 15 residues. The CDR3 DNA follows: TGTGCCAGCAGCCAGGATAGCCAAAGCACAGATACGCAGTATTTT. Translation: CASSQDSQSTDTQYF.

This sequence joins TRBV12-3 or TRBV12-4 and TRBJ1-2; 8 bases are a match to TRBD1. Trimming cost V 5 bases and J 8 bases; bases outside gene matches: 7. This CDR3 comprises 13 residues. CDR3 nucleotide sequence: TGTGCCAGCAGTCCCGCAGGGGGCGAAGGCTACACCTTC. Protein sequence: CASSPAGGEGYTF.

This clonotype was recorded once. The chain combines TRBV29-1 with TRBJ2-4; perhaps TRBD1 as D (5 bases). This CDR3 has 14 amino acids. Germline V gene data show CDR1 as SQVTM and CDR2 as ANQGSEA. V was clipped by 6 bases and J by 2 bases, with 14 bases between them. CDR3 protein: CSVRTQIPKNIQYF. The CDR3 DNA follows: TGCAGCGTCCGGACACAAATCCCCAAAAACATTCAGTACTTC.

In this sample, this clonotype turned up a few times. As DNA, the CDR3 is TGTGCCAGCAGTTTTTGGGGCAGGGTCACTGAAGCTTTCTTT. Amino acid sequence: CASSFWGRVTEAFF. This chain connects TRBV12-3 or TRBV12-4 to TRBJ1-1; D may be TRBD1 (5 bases). V was cut by 3 bases and J by 4 bases, with 12 bases left in between. The CDR3 has 14 residues.

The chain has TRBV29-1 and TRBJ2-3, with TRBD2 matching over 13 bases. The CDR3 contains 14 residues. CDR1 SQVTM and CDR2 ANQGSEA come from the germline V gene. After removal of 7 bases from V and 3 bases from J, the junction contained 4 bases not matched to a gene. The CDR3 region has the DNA TGCAGCGCGTCGGGACTAGCGGGAACAGATACGCAGTATTTT. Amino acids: CSASGLAGTDTQYF.

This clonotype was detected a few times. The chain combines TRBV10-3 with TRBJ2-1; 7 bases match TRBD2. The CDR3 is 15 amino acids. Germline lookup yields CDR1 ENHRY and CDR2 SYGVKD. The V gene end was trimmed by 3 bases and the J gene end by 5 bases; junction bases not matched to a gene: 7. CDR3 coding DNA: TGTGCCATCAGTGATGGGCGGGAGCGCGACAATGAGCAGTTCTTC. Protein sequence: CAISDGRERDNEQFF.

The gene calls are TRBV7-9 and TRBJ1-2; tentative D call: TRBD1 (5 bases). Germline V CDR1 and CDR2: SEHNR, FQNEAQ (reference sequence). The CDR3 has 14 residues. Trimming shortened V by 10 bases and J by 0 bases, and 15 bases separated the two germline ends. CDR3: CAILVGTSNYGYTF. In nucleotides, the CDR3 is TGTGCCATCTTGGTGGGGACCTCTAACTATGGCTACACCTTC.

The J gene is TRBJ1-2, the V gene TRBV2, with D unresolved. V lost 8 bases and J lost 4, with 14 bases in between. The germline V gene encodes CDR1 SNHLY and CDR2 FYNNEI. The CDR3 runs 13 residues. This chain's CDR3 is CASSLQEGYGYTF. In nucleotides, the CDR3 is TGTGCCAGCTCCTTGCAGGAGGGCTATGGCTACACCTTC. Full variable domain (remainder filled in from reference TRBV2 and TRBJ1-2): EPEVTQTPSHQVTQMGQEVILRCVPISNHLYFYWYRQILGQKVEFLVSFYNNEISEKSEIFDDQFSVERPDGSNFTLKIRSTKLEDSAMYFCASSLQEGYGYTFGSGTRLTVV.

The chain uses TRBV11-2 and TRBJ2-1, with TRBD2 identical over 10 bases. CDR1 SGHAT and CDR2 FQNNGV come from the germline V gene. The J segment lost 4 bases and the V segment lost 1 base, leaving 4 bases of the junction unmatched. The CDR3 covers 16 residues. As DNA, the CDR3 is TGTGCCAGCAGCTTAGCAGGGACTAGCGTATACAATGAGCAGTTCTTC. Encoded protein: CASSLAGTSVYNEQFF. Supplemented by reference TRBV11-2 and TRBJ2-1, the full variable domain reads EAGVAQSPRYKIIEKRQSVAFWCNPISGHATLYWYQQILGQGPKLLIQFQNNGVVDDSQLPKDRFSAERLKGVDSTLKIQPAKLEDSAVYLCASSLAGTSVYNEQFFGPGTRLTVL.